Each of the 27 T cell receptor beta chains below was sequenced from the same sample in a study of response to subunit inactivated influenza vaccine. TCRdb passed the RT-PCR reads through MiXCR, listing each CDR3 protein once. Here the sample spans roughly 150,000 distinct CDR3 sequences, approximately 10% being singletons. Sequenced here: non-naive T cells sorted from PBMCs, sampled about 40 days after vaccination. Receptors were obtained from a man aged 45-60 years who received an inactivated influenza vaccine.

About this clonotype itself: The junction differs from germline at one of its ends, possibly a read error. This rearrangement joins TRBV3-1 to TRBJ2-7, with D uncertain. The CDR3 has 14 amino acids. Germline V lookup: CDR1 LGHDT, CDR2 YNNKEL (reference sequence). The CDR3 bases are TGTGCCAGCAGCCCCCACAAGAGCTCCTACAAGCAGTACTTC. Translation: CASSPHKSSYKQYF.

This clonotype has just a few counts. The CDR3 coding sequence is TGTGCCAGCAGCCGAAACCAGGGCACTGAAGCTTTCTTT. Its translation: CASSRNQGTEAFF. V gene TRBV7-9 combines with J gene TRBJ1-1, with D perhaps TRBD1 (5 bases). The germline gives CDR1 SEHNR, CDR2 FQNEAQ (reference sequence). Between the trimmed V and J ends, which lost 5 bases and 4 bases, there was a span of 11 bases. CDR3 size: 13 residues.

The table lists this clonotype with a few counts. The rearrangement joins TRBV4-3 to TRBJ1-2; 8 bases align to TRBD1. The V segment lost 1 base and the J segment 7 bases; nucleotides outside the gene matches: 2. The germline V gene encodes CDR1 LGHNA and CDR2 YSLEER. CDR3 length: 13 amino acids. DNA for the CDR3: TGCGCCAGCAGCCAAGCAGGGGGCCGTGGCTACACCTTC. Protein product: CASSQAGGRGYTF.

This clonotype was counted ten times or more. The CDR3 DNA is TGTGCCAGCACCCTCCACTCCTGGGACAGGGTGGTCGGGGAGCTGTTTTTT. This translates into CASTLHSWDRVVGELFF. The V gene is TRBV12-3 or TRBV12-4, the J gene TRBJ2-2, with 9 nucleotides matching TRBD1. V was clipped by 7 bases and J by 7 bases; unmatched bases: 16. CDR3 size: 17 residues.

This clonotype was picked up a small number of times. This sequence joins TRBV6-1 and TRBJ1-2, with TRBD1 matching 7 bases. Germline lookup yields CDR1 MNHNS and CDR2 SASEGT. V lost 6 bases to trimming and J lost 5 bases; unmatched junction nucleotides: 12. This CDR3 is 15 amino acids long. In nucleotides, the CDR3 is TGTGCCAGCAGCCCTTCCGGGACAGCAATTTATGGCTACACCTTC. Amino acid sequence: CASSPSGTAIYGYTF.

This clonotype was observed a handful of times. The V call is TRBV7-9, the J call TRBJ2-7, with D possibly TRBD2 on 6 matching bases. There are 13 residues in the CDR3. Germline CDR1 SEHNR, CDR2 FQNEAQ (reference sequence). V was trimmed by 5 bases and J by 3 bases, leaving 11 bases between them. The CDR3 region is CASSALANYEQYF. For the CDR3, the DNA is TGTGCCAGCAGCGCCCTAGCGAACTACGAGCAGTACTTC.

This clonotype was picked up many times. The V and J genes are TRBV12-3 or TRBV12-4 and TRBJ2-2, with 9 bases aligning to TRBD1. J lost 9 bases, V lost 2 bases, and 4 bases had no gene match. The CDR3 covers 14 residues. Written as DNA, the CDR3 is TGTGCCAGCAGTTTATCGGACAGGGGCCGGGAGCTGTTTTTT. Residues: CASSLSDRGRELFF.

This clonotype was seen more than once but under ten times. The chain combines TRBV6-2 or TRBV6-3 with TRBJ2-3; TRBD2 might be the D (6 bases). From germline, CDR1 is MNHEY and CDR2 SVGEGT. V was shortened by 2 bases and J by 9 bases, with 9 bases between the two germline ends. The CDR3 loop spans 12 amino acids. CDR3 loop: CASSYTAGTQYF. For the CDR3, the DNA is TGTGCCAGCAGTTACACGGCGGGAACGCAGTATTTT.

This chain uses TRBV12-3 or TRBV12-4 with TRBJ1-1; no clear D. The CDR3 spans 14 residues. The germline V and J ends were trimmed by 3 bases and 1 base, with 9 bases remaining between them. CDR3 DNA sequence: TGTGCCAGCAGTTTTCCCCCTCAGAACACTGAAGCTTTCTTT. This gives the protein CASSFPPQNTEAFF.

The genes are TRBV28 and TRBJ1-1; no clear D. Trimming removed 8 bases from V and 5 bases from J, with 21 bases in between. Germline values: CDR1 MDHEN, CDR2 SYDVKM. The CDR3 loop spans 15 amino acids. The CDR3 loop reads CASWARDIGRTEAFF. The CDR3 DNA reads as TGTGCCAGCTGGGCGCGGGATATAGGGAGAACTGAAGCTTTCTTT.

The rearrangement links TRBV27 to TRBJ2-7; no definite D call. The CDR3 extends over 14 amino acids. Trimming stripped 6 bases from V and 2 bases from J, with 14 bases between. Germline V gene sequence: CDR1 MNHEY, CDR2 SMNVEV (reference sequence). The CDR3 coding sequence is TGTGCCAGCAGCCCCCGGCTCTTCGCCTACGAGCAGTACTTC. The encoded protein is CASSPRLFAYEQYF.

This clonotype was observed a few times. This chain connects TRBV6-2 or TRBV6-3 to TRBJ1-1, with D possibly TRBD1 on 5 matching bases. V gave up 2 bases and J gave up 3 bases, with 19 bases separating them. CDR1 and CDR2 (germline): MNHEY, SVGEGT. The CDR3 is 17 amino acids. The CDR3 coding sequence is TGTGCCAGCAGTTACCCGGGGCCCGGGCGGGAGGACACTGAAGCTTTCTTT. It translates to CASSYPGPGREDTEAFF.

This clonotype was recorded at least ten times. The rearrangement joins TRBV6-1 to TRBJ2-7; 8 bases map to TRBD2. Trimming took 5 bases from V and 2 from J; bases not matched to a gene: 5. The CDR3 contains 14 residues. Germline V gene data show CDR1 as MNHNS and CDR2 as SASEGT. CDR3 in DNA: TGTGCCAGCAGTCCGCCGGGGGGGACCTACGAGCAGTACTTC. This codes for CASSPPGGTYEQYF.

Notes on this clonotype: Its ends do not fully match the called genes, so a read error is possible. This chain links TRBV28 with TRBJ2-7, with D perhaps TRBD1 (6 bases). The length of the CDR3 is 14 residues. Germline CDR1 is MDHEN and CDR2 is SYDVKM. CDR3 DNA sequence: TGTGCCAGCAAACCCAACAGGGCGTCCTGCGAGCAGTACTTC. Translating gives CASKPNRASCEQYF. Full variable domain (remainder filled in from reference TRBV28 and TRBJ2-7): DVKVTQSSRYLVKRTGEKVFLECVQDMDHENMFWYRQDPGLGLRLIYFSYDVKMKEKGDIPEGYSVSREKKERFSLILESASTNQTSMYLCASKPNRASCEQYFGPGTRLTVT.

The chain carries TRBV28 and TRBJ2-1; no definite D call. Germline V gives CDR1 MDHEN, CDR2 SYDVKM. V was clipped by 6 bases and J by 6 bases, with 15 bases between them. This CDR3 region has 14 residues. The CDR3 protein is CASSSYLGPNEQFF. The CDR3 nucleotides are TGTGCCAGCAGCTCATACCTAGGTCCCAATGAGCAGTTCTTC.

This clonotype was seen a handful of times. The chain recombines TRBV12-3 or TRBV12-4 with TRBJ2-1; TRBD2 matches at 15 bases. J was trimmed by 0 bases and V by 8 bases; bases with no gene match: 8. This CDR3 has 18 amino acids. The CDR3 DNA sequence: TGTGCCAGCCAACATGGGACTAGCGGGGGGCGCTCCTACAATGAGCAGTTCTTC. Its translation: CASQHGTSGGRSYNEQFF.

This clonotype appeared many times. The V and J genes are TRBV12-3 or TRBV12-4 and TRBJ2-5, with TRBD2 matching 8 bases. This CDR3 comprises 15 residues. V lost 5 bases to trimming and J lost 6 bases; unmatched junction nucleotides: 11. DNA for the CDR3: TGTGCCAGCAGTCCCGGGCGGGGGGTCGGGAAGACCCAGTACTTC. It specifies CASSPGRGVGKTQYF.

This clonotype was seen only a few times. The rearrangement links TRBV28 to TRBJ2-7; 14 bases align to TRBD2. This CDR3 is 16 amino acids long. J was trimmed by 0 bases and V by 7 bases; bases with no gene match: 5. Germline assignment: CDR1 MDHEN and CDR2 SYDVKM. CDR3 in DNA: TGTGCCAGCAAATTGGGACTAGCGGGAGACTCCTACGAGCAGTACTTC. Protein: CASKLGLAGDSYEQYF. The variable domain in full, with the rest retrieved from reference TRBV28 and TRBJ2-7, is DVKVTQSSRYLVKRTGEKVFLECVQDMDHENMFWYRQDPGLGLRLIYFSYDVKMKEKGDIPEGYSVSREKKERFSLILESASTNQTSMYLCASKLGLAGDSYEQYFGPGTRLTVT.

This clonotype was seen repeatedly, ten times or more. This chain uses TRBV12-3 or TRBV12-4 with TRBJ1-3; D is ambiguous. The CDR3 length is 13 residues. V was trimmed by 3 bases and J by 1 base, leaving 4 bases between them. CDR3 nucleotide sequence: TGTGCCAGCAGTTTGGGGTCTGGAAACACCATATATTTT. Translating it yields CASSLGSGNTIYF.

The sample holds many counts of this clonotype. An end of the junction does not agree with germline; a read error may underlie this. This chain uses TRBV4-3 with TRBJ2-7; D is possibly TRBD1 (5 bases). The CDR3 totals 13 residues. Germline CDR1 and CDR2: LGHNA and YSLEER. CDR3 bases: TGTGCCAGCAGCCAAGATAGGGGTTACGAGCAGTACTTC. As protein: CASSQDRGYEQYF.

This clonotype was counted a few times. The chain employs TRBV7-2 and TRBJ1-4; D is possibly TRBD1 (5 bases). The CDR3 spans 14 residues. Germline CDR1 is SGHTA and CDR2 is FQGNSA. V shed 1 base and J shed 8 bases, with 11 bases lying between them. The CDR3, as DNA: TGTGCCAGCAGCTTAGGAGGGGCGCGGGAAAAACTGTTTTTT. Residues: CASSLGGAREKLFF.

Only a few counts were recorded for this clonotype. This chain uses TRBV20-1 with TRBJ2-3, with D unresolved. The ends were cut back, 6 bases at V and 1 base at J, with 14 bases in the middle. Germline loops: CDR1 DFQATT, CDR2 SNEGSKA (reference sequence). This CDR3 region has 14 residues. CDR3 sequence (DNA): TGCAGTGCCAGGTCACTACCCCGCACAGATACGCAGTATTTT. The encoded protein is CSARSLPRTDTQYF.

The chain joins TRBV16 to TRBJ2-5; 8 nucleotides agree with TRBD1. J gave up 5 bases and V 2 bases, and 7 bases lay outside the gene matches. The germline V gene has CDR1 KGHSY and CDR2 FQNENV. This CDR3 is 15 amino acids long. The chain's CDR3 is CASSQARGRIETQYF. CDR3 coding DNA: TGTGCCAGCAGCCAAGCCAGGGGGCGCATTGAGACCCAGTACTTC.

In this sample, this clonotype turned up a few times. The V and J genes are TRBV7-9 and TRBJ1-4; tentatively, D is TRBD1 (6 bases). V was trimmed by 6 bases and J by 5 bases, leaving 16 bases between them. The germline CDR1 and CDR2 sequences are SEHNR and FQNEAQ (reference sequence). This CDR3 has 15 amino acids. The CDR3 reads CASRHQGQGNEKLFF. The CDR3 DNA reads TGTGCCAGCAGGCATCAGGGGCAGGGGAATGAAAAACTGTTTTTT.

At least ten counts were recorded for this clonotype. The V call is TRBV20-1, the J call TRBJ1-5; no definite D call. Germline-derived CDR1 and CDR2 are DFQATT and SNEGSKA (reference sequence). V lost 0 bases to trimming and J lost 1 base, with 10 bases between them. The length of the CDR3 is 15 residues. The chain's CDR3 is CSARDVQTSNQPQHF. As DNA, the CDR3 is TGCAGTGCTAGAGACGTACAGACAAGCAATCAGCCCCAGCATTTT.

In its sample, this clonotype was seen many times. V is TRBV20-1 and J is TRBJ1-5; tentatively, D is TRBD1 (5 bases). CDR1 DFQATT and CDR2 SNEGSKA come from the germline V gene (reference sequence). The V and J ends lost 0 bases and 2 bases respectively, with 20 bases between them. There are 18 residues in the CDR3. The CDR3 DNA reads as TGCAGTGCTAGAGAAGCTCGTGGAGTGTGGGGCGGCAATCAGCCCCAGCATTTT. This gives the protein CSAREARGVWGGNQPQHF.

The table lists this clonotype with many counts. This chain links TRBV29-1 with TRBJ2-3; D is possibly TRBD2 (6 bases). CDR1 is SQVTM and CDR2 is ANQGSEA in the germline V gene. This CDR3 spans 12 amino acids. The V and J ends lost 7 bases and 4 bases respectively, with 12 bases between them. CDR3 bases: TGCAGCGCTGGTGGAGGGGCAGATACGCAGTATTTT. It specifies CSAGGGADTQYF.